The entry that follows covers one TCR beta chain sequence. A few counts support this clonotype. Its antigen specificity is not known. Base-call qualities are not available, and no considerably larger clone is one nucleotide away. Graves' hyperthyroidism was defined as stable when no progression to ophthalmopathy occurred over 18 months of follow-up. Hyperthyroidism patients were newly diagnosed, with disease duration under 2 months, and aged 18 to 65 years. Exclusion was applied to patients with uncontrolled infections, other autoimmune diseases, pregnancy or lactation. Diagnoses were established on the basis of clinical symptoms, serum thyroxine and TRAb, thyroid ultrasound, and orbital computed tomography. Ficoll-Paque density gradient centrifugation was used to isolate PBMCs from around 10 ml of fresh peripheral blood. Total RNA was extracted with Trizol reagent, and quality was checked on an Agilent 2100 Bioanalyzer.

These data belong to a study of T cells in Graves' hyperthyroidism and ophthalmopathy (dated by TCRdb to about 2019). Turning to the overall study: Peripheral blood was collected at initial diagnosis, before any treatment. To identify distinguishing TCR V-J signatures, a discovery cohort of 90 to 100 patients was used, comprising some 43 with Graves' ophthalmopathy and some 57 with stable Graves' hyperthyroidism. Prospective prediction of ophthalmopathy was tested in an independent validation cohort of some 20 hyperthyroidism patients and around 16 patients who later progressed to ophthalmopathy. The 95 to 100 discovery patients were randomly divided into training and test sets at a 7:3 ratio. In addition, the study compared T-cell repertoires in thyroid tissue and in blood from roughly 6 Graves' hyperthyroidism patients. After blood sampling, hyperthyroidism patients were treated with methimazole at a starting dose of 30 mg daily, and ophthalmopathy patients were treated with high-dose intravenous methylprednisolone. TCR Vbeta CDR3 sequencing of around 130 peripheral blood samples (over 40 ophthalmopathy, 75 hyperthyroidism and some 17 progressor patients) is reported in the paper. Broad study findings and their caveats: Sample size was not statistically predetermined, and investigators were not blinded to group allocation. Most expanded thyroid clonotypes (frequency above 0.001) were also found in blood, which suggests that blood repertoires may mirror thyroid immune responses. A 13 V-J signature model separated ophthalmopathy from stable hyperthyroidism, with about 88% sensitivity and roughly 84% specificity in cross-validation and 80%/75% in testing. In validation, progression to ophthalmopathy was predicted by the model with 65% to 71% sensitivity and 72.22% specificity, a median of roughly 6.4 months before onset.

For this chain, trimming is 0 bases at the V end and 9 bases at the J end, and the number of junction bases without a gene match is 11. As encoded in the germline V gene, CDR1 is SGHRS while CDR2 is YFSETQ. The CDR3 measures 16 amino acids from cysteine to phenylalanine. Of all the DNA, just the CDR3 is kept, 48 bases in frame from base 1. The TCR beta CDR3 regions were amplified from RNA transcripts. The first round of RT-PCR for the TCR CDR3 was performed with the HTBI primer set and the Qiagen OneStep RT-PCR kit. Libraries were constructed in a second round of multiplex PCR, after which size selection and purification were carried out. The libraries were sequenced on an Illumina HiSeq2000 using paired-end 100 bp reads. In the source study's methods: SOAPnuke was used to process the raw data, with reads discarded if the reads contained adapters or uncalled bases, had a mean Phred below 15, or lacked an exact constant-primer or identifier match. High-quality paired reads were merged using COPE v1.2.5, and each unique nucleotide sequence was defined as a clonotype. Clonotypes were aligned to IMGT TRBV, TRBD and TRBJ reference segments using MiTCR v1.1. The analysis included only V-J combinations with a frequency above 0.0001, which together covered around 99% of the repertoires. The TCS score was defined as the ratio of F50 (clonal expansion) to E x V (chaos), calculated using BLOSUM62-based TCRdist between CDR3 peptides within each V-J. Welch's t-statistics and random forest reduced fewer than 550 V-J features to some 14, which were used in a naive Bayes classifier (R e1071). TCRdb reanalyzed the raw reads on its own, using fastp at Q25 for trimming and MiXCR for clone calling, and kept in-frame beta chains. Rows matching on CDR3 protein sequence are summarized as one entry with the most common DNA and genes. The V and J calls were not made by the authors but by TCRdb's processing. A total of 300,000 to 350,000 distinct CDR3 sequences appear in this sample, approximately 15% of them only once. Around 35% of the sample comes from the top ten.

In this chain, TRBV5-1 is recombined with TRBJ2-1, with 8 bases in between that match TRBD1. The TCR sequence derives from a man aged 25 to 45 with Graves' hyperthyroidism. The sample consisted of blood. The CDR3 in this case is CASSLGNSGGAGEQFF. The base sequence is TGCGCCAGCAGCTTGGGCAACTCAGGGGGCGCGGGTGAGCAGTTCTTC.